This TCR beta chain derives from a study of shared clonotypes between healthy human individuals. Overall study findings and caveats: Naive subsets usually exceeded memory subsets in estimated richness.

Assay used: immunoSEQ multiplex PCR; TCRdb lists only in-frame clones, some missing. In the table there are some 2 million clones, roughly 94% of which are singletons. As for this clone: Its antigen is unidentified.

Sequencing was carried out using naive CD4+ T cells sorted from blood. Regarding subset: CD45RA+ positively selected. The sequence derives from a man aged 18 to 30 in good health.

In DNA, the CDR3 is TGCGCCAGCAGCTTGGCTGGGGCGGGGTTAACTGAAGCTTTCTTT. Protein product: CASSLAGAGLTEAFF. The chain has TRBV5-1 and TRBJ1-1; D perhaps matches TRBD1 (5 bases). V gave up 0 bases and J gave up 5 bases, with 14 bases separating them. This CDR3 spans 15 amino acids. Germline V gives CDR1 SGHRS, CDR2 YFSETQ.